Listed below are T cell receptor beta chains from one sample, sequenced in a study of control samples from healthy donors and cancer patients. Sequenced by immunoSEQ multiplex PCR; TCRdb stores in-frame clones only, minus some. The data contain 95,000 to 100,000 clones, 80% to 90% of them singletons. Sequenced sample: blood. These TCRs come from a man aged 25 to 40 in good health. Both conserved end residues are part of each CDR3. A D gene is named only where the DNA matches it firmly. Size is omitted from some rows. Given values are once, few, many or a class for expanded clones.

>16|TRBD1|TRBV14|TRBJ1-1|.
CASSQRSTGGQTEAFF
TGTGCCAGCAGCCAAAGGAGTACAGGGGGCCAAACTGAAGCTTTCTTT
>16|TRBD1|TRBV28|TRBJ1-4|.
CASSLVSRTGIFLLFF
TGTGCCAGCAGTTTAGTTAGCCGGACAGGGATCTTTCTACTGTTTTTT
>15|.|TRBV7-7|TRBJ2-7|once
CASSLRRGASYEQYF
TGTGCCAGCAGCTTAAGGCGGGGAGCTTCCTACGAGCAGTACTTC
>15|.|TRBV7-2|TRBJ2-5|few
CASSLTLTSGETQYF
TGTGCCAGCAGCTTAACCCTAACAAGCGGGGAGACCCAGTACTTC
>14|.|TRBV3-1/TRBV3-2|TRBJ1-2|.
CASSQSRGIGGYTF
TGTGCCAGCAGCCAATCCCGGGGTATAGGCGGCTACACCTTC
>15|.|TRBV3-1/TRBV3-2|TRBJ2-2|.
CASSQRGGATGELFF
TGTGCCAGCAGCCAACGTGGCGGGGCCACCGGGGAGCTGTTTTTT
>15|.|TRBV6-4|TRBJ1-1|.
CASSRDNLMNTEAFF
TGTGCCAGCAGCCGGGACAATCTTATGAACACTGAAGCTTTCTTT
>16|TRBD1|TRBV5-5|TRBJ1-2|once
CASSLEVGTGNYGYTF
TGTGCCAGCAGCCTGGAAGTAGGGACAGGGAATTATGGCTACACCTTC
>15|.|TRBV5-5|TRBJ2-7|.
CASSIEPGPTYEQYF
TGTGCCAGCAGCATTGAACCGGGACCGACCTACGAGCAGTACTTC
>17|TRBD2|TRBV4-1|TRBJ2-5|.
CASSSRTSGSGVETQYF
TGCGCCAGCAGCTCCAGGACTAGCGGGAGTGGGGTAGAGACCCAGTACTTC
>15|.|TRBV15|TRBJ2-1|.
CATSGMGFGRNEQFF
TGTGCCACCAGTGGGATGGGGTTCGGGCGGAATGAGCAGTTCTTC
>14|TRBD1|TRBV9|TRBJ1-1|.
CASSGQGGNTEAFF
TGTGCCAGCAGCGGGCAGGGGGGGAACACTGAAGCTTTCTTT
>18|TRBD2|TRBV5-8|TRBJ2-3|.
CASSLVLARLAGKDTQYF
TGTGCCAGCAGCTTGGTACTGGCGCGGCTAGCGGGAAAGGATACGCAGTATTTT
>18|TRBD2|TRBV5-1|TRBJ2-1|.
CASSSSRRTSEPFDEQFF
TGCGCCAGCAGCTCATCCCGCCGGACTAGCGAACCCTTCGATGAGCAGTTCTTC
>14|TRBD1|TRBV2|TRBJ1-1|few
CASSVNRGNTEAFF
TGTGCCAGCAGTGTAAACAGGGGAAACACTGAAGCTTTCTTT
>17|TRBD1|TRBV28|TRBJ2-7|.
CASSLTWDREGKGEQYF
TGTGCCAGCAGTTTAACGTGGGACAGGGAGGGGAAAGGCGAGCAGTACTTC
>20|TRBD1|TRBV6-2/TRBV6-3|TRBJ1-5|few
CASSYRLTGGIQHSNQPQHF
TGTGCCAGCAGTTACCGACTGACAGGGGGCATTCAGCATAGCAATCAGCCCCAGCATTTT
>17|TRBD2|TRBV5-1|TRBJ2-2|.
CASSFGLAGANTGELFF
TGCGCCAGCAGCTTTGGACTAGCGGGGGCGAACACCGGGGAGCTGTTTTTT
>14|.|TRBV27|TRBJ2-7|.
CASSLTGGVYEQYF
TGTGCCAGCAGTTTAACAGGGGGGGTCTACGAGCAGTACTTC
>15|.|TRBV6-5|TRBJ1-4|.
CASSYLNVGGGKLFF
TGTGCCAGCAGTTACTTAAATGTAGGTGGGGGGAAACTGTTTTTT
>13|.|TRBV5-1|TRBJ1-6|.
CASSLAGRSPLHF
TGCGCCAGCAGCTTGGCAGGACGGTCACCCCTCCACTTT
>13|.|TRBV10-3|TRBJ1-1|.
CAISFQENTEAFF
TGTGCCATCAGTTTCCAGGAGAACACTGAAGCTTTCTTT
>10|.|TRBV7-2|TRBJ2-5|.
CASSEGAQYF
TGTGCCAGCAGCGAGGGGGCCCAGTACTTC
>14|TRBD1|TRBV6-5|TRBJ1-2|.
CASSFGQGDYGYTF
TGTGCCAGCAGCTTCGGACAGGGGGACTATGGCTACACCTTC
>14|.|TRBV10-3|TRBJ1-2|.
CAISDLFTNYGYTF
TGTGCCATCAGTGACTTGTTTACTAACTATGGCTACACCTTC